This T cell receptor (beta chain) was captured by sequencing in a study of T cells in Graves' hyperthyroidism and ophthalmopathy (dated by TCRdb to about 2019). With regard to the full study: Peripheral blood samples were taken at initial diagnosis, before any treatment was given. To identify distinguishing TCR V-J signatures, a discovery cohort of 90 to 100 patients was used, comprising 40 to 45 with Graves' ophthalmopathy and some 57 with stable Graves' hyperthyroidism. An independent validation cohort of under 20 hyperthyroidism patients and 17 patients who later progressed to ophthalmopathy tested prospective prediction of ophthalmopathy. The 95 to 100 discovery patients were randomly split 7:3 into training and test sets. In about six Graves' hyperthyroidism patients, the study also compared T-cell repertoires from thyroid tissue with T-cell repertoires from blood. Following sampling, methimazole starting at 30 mg daily was given to hyperthyroidism patients, and high-dose intravenous methylprednisolone was given to ophthalmopathy patients. The paper reports TCR Vbeta CDR3 sequencing of over 130 peripheral blood samples: approximately 41 ophthalmopathy, approximately 74 hyperthyroidism and some 17 progressor patients. Overall results and qualifications from the work: In validation, the model predicted progression to ophthalmopathy with just under 71% sensitivity and less than 80% specificity, a median of 6.5 months before onset. Blood samples also contained most of the expanded thyroid clonotypes (frequency above 0.001), which suggests that blood repertoires may reflect thyroid immune responses. Sample size was not statistically predetermined, and blinding of investigators to group allocation was not performed. In cross-validation, a model built on a 13 V-J signature told ophthalmopathy apart from stable hyperthyroidism with approximately 91% sensitivity and approximately 84% specificity, and in testing the same model reached 80%/75%.

TCR beta CDR3 regions were amplified from RNA transcripts. A first-round RT-PCR of the TCR CDR3 used the HTBI primer set with the Qiagen OneStep RT-PCR kit. Libraries were constructed in a second round of multiplex PCR, after which size selection and purification were carried out. Libraries were sequenced paired-end with 100 bp reads on an Illumina HiSeq2000. The authors' analysis ran thus. SOAPnuke was used to process the raw data, removing reads that contained adapters or uncalled bases, had a mean Phred below 15, or lacked an exact match to the constant primer or identifier. COPE v1.2.5 was used to merge high-quality paired reads, and clonotypes were defined as unique nucleotide sequences. Clonotypes were aligned to IMGT TRBV, TRBD and TRBJ reference segments using MiTCR v1.1. The analysis was restricted to V-J combinations with a frequency above 0.0001, which together covered about 99% of the repertoires. A TCS score was defined as the ratio of F50 (clonal expansion) to E x V (chaos), with BLOSUM62-based TCRdist applied between CDR3 peptides within each V-J. Welch's t-statistics and random forest reduced fewer than 600 V-J features to under 15, which were used in a naive Bayes classifier (R e1071). The raw public reads went through TCRdb reprocessing: fastp at Q25, MiXCR clone calling, in-frame beta chains kept. Each entry is one CDR3 protein sequence, shown with its most common DNA and genes. In this record, the V and J calls reflect TCRdb's handling and not the investigators' own analysis. This sample holds 500,000 to 600,000 distinct CDR3 sequences; just under 20% were observed only once. 40% to 50% of the sample belongs to the ten largest clones.

Ophthalmopathy patients had moderately to severely active disease, with a Clinical Activity Score of 3 or more, a NOSPECS grade of 4 or more, and a disease duration of less than 3 months. The study excluded patients with uncontrolled infections, other autoimmune diseases, pregnancy or lactation. Clinical symptoms, serum thyroxine and TRAb, thyroid ultrasound, and orbital computed tomography formed the basis for the diagnoses. Ficoll-Paque density gradient centrifugation was used to isolate PBMCs from 10 ml of fresh peripheral blood. Total RNA was extracted using Trizol reagent, and RNA quality was assessed on an Agilent 2100 Bioanalyzer. Germline trimming amounts to 6 bases on V and 9 bases on J, with 7 as the count of junction bases outside the gene matches. Including cysteine and phenylalanine, the CDR3 has 13 amino acids. Only the CDR3 DNA is retained, 39 bases long and in frame from the first base. CDR1 MNHEY and CDR2 SVGEGT were looked up in the germline V gene.

On this clonotype: There is no known antigen for this receptor. Per-base quality was not reported, and no clone a single base away is much larger than it.

The specimen sequenced was blood. This sequence originates from a man in his forties with Graves' ophthalmopathy. This chain is built from TRBV6-2 or TRBV6-3 and TRBJ1-5, with 8 central nucleotides matching TRBD1. Here is the DNA: TGTGCCAGCAGCGCAGGGGGCTATGGGCCCCAGCATTTT. The translation is CASSAGGYGPQHF.